This entry describes one T cell receptor (beta chain). Profiled with immunoSEQ multiplex PCR; TCRdb holds only in-frame clones, not every one. Counted here are 70,000 to 90,000 clones, roughly 94% occurring once; the ten biggest clones make up around 6.5%. The data stem from a study of control samples from healthy donors and cancer patients. With 5 bases removed from V and 7 bases from J, the gap between germline ends came to 12 bases. CDR1 is MNHNY, CDR2 SVGAGI, per germline (reference sequence). The CDR3 loop spans 13 amino acids. Sample: blood. The chain recombines TRBV6-6 with TRBJ1-5, with D perhaps TRBD1 (5 bases). This TCR derives from a woman aged 40 to 50 in good health. Written as DNA, the CDR3 is TGTGCCAGCAGTCGGACAAATGAACAGCCCCAGCATTTT. Protein product: CASSRTNEQPQHF.